This TCR beta chain was captured by sequencing in a study of blood T cell repertoires in COVID-19. Germline V gives CDR1 LGHDT, CDR2 YNNKEL (reference sequence). The trim removed 1 base at V and 7 bases at J, leaving 6 bases unmatched. The CDR3 loop spans 15 amino acids. Generated by immunoSEQ multiplex PCR, the TCRdb table keeps only in-frame clones and is missing some. The top ten clones hold less than 6% of a sample with 250,000 to 300,000 clones, over 65% of them seen once. Sequencing input: peripheral blood. The source of this sequence is a man in his sixties who had recovered from COVID-19. V is TRBV3-1 (or the pseudogene TRBV3-2) and J is TRBJ1-5; 8 bases fit TRBD1. The CDR3 nucleotides read TGTGCCAGCAGCCAAGTGACAGGGGTGGGACAGCCCCAGCATTTT. Translating gives CASSQVTGVGQPQHF.